Listed below are T cell receptor beta chains from one sample, sequenced in a study of blood T cell repertoires in COVID-19. Assay used: immunoSEQ multiplex PCR; TCRdb lists only in-frame clones, some missing. Altogether approximately 280,000 clones are present, roughly 80% being singletons, with the ten largest covering roughly 4.7%. Material for sequencing was PBMCs or T cells enriched from blood (not recorded which). These receptors came from a man aged 35 to 55 who had been exposed to COVID-19. Each CDR3 is given with its conserved first and last residue. Fields, in order: V gene, clone size, CDR3 length, J gene, D gene, CDR3 DNA, CDR3 protein. The D gene is left open where the match is weak. Clone size is shown for a subset of rows, as once, few, many or a class of expanded clone.

v_gene: TRBV24-1; abundance: -; len: 13; j_gene: TRBJ1-5; d_gene: TRBD1; CDR3nt: TGTGCCACCAGTGCTACAGGGGGGAAGCCCCAGCATTTT; CDR3aa: CATSATGGKPQHF
v_gene: TRBV6-5; abundance: -; len: 14; j_gene: TRBJ2-1; d_gene: -; CDR3nt: TGTGCCAGCAGTTACGAGACAGGGACTAATGAGCAGTTCTTC; CDR3aa: CASSYETGTNEQFF
v_gene: TRBV29-1; abundance: -; len: 15; j_gene: TRBJ1-2; d_gene: TRBD1; CDR3nt: TGCAGCGTTGGGATAAGGACAGGGGGAGGCGATGGCTACACCTTC; CDR3aa: CSVGIRTGGGDGYTF
v_gene: TRBV29-1; abundance: once; len: 12; j_gene: TRBJ2-3; d_gene: -; CDR3nt: TGCAGCGTTGAAGATCGTACAGATACGCAGTATTTT; CDR3aa: CSVEDRTDTQYF
v_gene: TRBV30; abundance: -; len: 11; j_gene: TRBJ1-2; d_gene: -; CDR3nt: TGTGCCTGGAGTGGAGAGGCGGGCTACACCTTC; CDR3aa: CAWSGEAGYTF
v_gene: TRBV2; abundance: -; len: 13; j_gene: TRBJ2-7; d_gene: -; CDR3nt: TGTGCCAGCAGGTCAGGGATCTCCTACGAGCAGTACTTC; CDR3aa: CASRSGISYEQYF
v_gene: TRBV5-1; abundance: -; len: 19; j_gene: TRBJ2-6; d_gene: -; CDR3nt: TGCGCCAGCAGCTTGGAGGTTTGGCAGGGTGGAGCTGGGGCCAACGTCCTGACTTTC; CDR3aa: CASSLEVWQGGAGANVLTF
v_gene: TRBV10-3; abundance: -; len: 17; j_gene: TRBJ1-2; d_gene: -; CDR3nt: TGTGCCATCAGTGCCCGTACGAAGGTGGCCGGGGTCTATGGCTACACCTTC; CDR3aa: CAISARTKVAGVYGYTF
v_gene: TRBV5-1; abundance: few; len: 17; j_gene: TRBJ2-3; d_gene: TRBD2; CDR3nt: TGCGCCAGCAGCTTCGGCGGAGAAGCGGGAGTTCGAGATACGCAGTATTTT; CDR3aa: CASSFGGEAGVRDTQYF
v_gene: TRBV12-5; abundance: -; len: 12; j_gene: TRBJ2-4; d_gene: -; CDR3nt: TGTGCTAGTGGTTTGGCCCGGAACATTCAGTACTTC; CDR3aa: CASGLARNIQYF
v_gene: TRBV25-1; abundance: -; len: 15; j_gene: TRBJ1-4; d_gene: -; CDR3nt: TGTGCCAGCAGTGGATACCGGGACATCAATGAAAAACTGTTTTTT; CDR3aa: CASSGYRDINEKLFF
v_gene: TRBV12-5; abundance: -; len: 12; j_gene: TRBJ1-2; d_gene: -; CDR3nt: TGTGCTAGTGGCTTCGACTGGTATGGCTACACCTTC; CDR3aa: CASGFDWYGYTF
v_gene: TRBV27; abundance: -; len: 17; j_gene: TRBJ2-3; d_gene: TRBD2; CDR3nt: TGTGCCAGCATGTCGCTAGCGGGACTCCAACTCACAGATACGCAGTATTTT; CDR3aa: CASMSLAGLQLTDTQYF
v_gene: TRBV27; abundance: few; len: 12; j_gene: TRBJ1-5; d_gene: TRBD1; CDR3nt: TGTGCCAGCAGAACAGGGGAACAGCCCCAGCATTTT; CDR3aa: CASRTGEQPQHF
v_gene: TRBV12-5; abundance: -; len: 15; j_gene: TRBJ1-3; d_gene: TRBD1; CDR3nt: TGTGCTAGTGGTGAACAGGGGGCTTACGGAAACACCATATATTTT; CDR3aa: CASGEQGAYGNTIYF
v_gene: TRBV24-1; abundance: -; len: 15; j_gene: TRBJ2-5; d_gene: TRBD2; CDR3nt: TGTGCCACCAGTGAGGGGGGGAGGGGTCAAGAGACCCAGTACTTC; CDR3aa: CATSEGGRGQETQYF
v_gene: TRBV7-9; abundance: -; len: 14; j_gene: TRBJ2-3; d_gene: -; CDR3nt: TGTGCCAGCAGCGCCGACAGGACTGTAGATACGCAGTATTTT; CDR3aa: CASSADRTVDTQYF
v_gene: TRBV18; abundance: -; len: 15; j_gene: TRBJ2-7; d_gene: TRBD2; CDR3nt: TGTGCCAGCTCATGGACTAGCGGGACCACCTACGAGCAGTACTTC; CDR3aa: CASSWTSGTTYEQYF
v_gene: TRBV9; abundance: few; len: 14; j_gene: TRBJ2-3; d_gene: -; CDR3nt: TGTGCCAGCAGCGTACTAACTTCTGGAGATACGCAGTATTTT; CDR3aa: CASSVLTSGDTQYF
v_gene: TRBV30; abundance: few; len: 15; j_gene: TRBJ1-5; d_gene: -; CDR3nt: TGTGCCTGGAGTGTATCGTCTGGCGGAAATCAGCCCCAGCATTTT; CDR3aa: CAWSVSSGGNQPQHF
v_gene: TRBV6-5; abundance: once; len: 14; j_gene: TRBJ2-1; d_gene: TRBD2; CDR3nt: TGTGCCAGCAGCCAGCGGGAAAGTTACAATGAGCAGTTCTTC; CDR3aa: CASSQRESYNEQFF
v_gene: TRBV10-2; abundance: -; len: 15; j_gene: TRBJ1-5; d_gene: -; CDR3nt: TGCGCCAGCAGTGAGTCTGGGCAGGGTAGGCAGCCCCAGCATTTT; CDR3aa: CASSESGQGRQPQHF
v_gene: TRBV18; abundance: few; len: 14; j_gene: TRBJ1-3; d_gene: -; CDR3nt: TGTGCCACCAGGGGACGGAACTCTGGAAACACCATATATTTT; CDR3aa: CATRGRNSGNTIYF
v_gene: TRBV7-9; abundance: -; len: 16; j_gene: TRBJ2-1; d_gene: TRBD2; CDR3nt: TGTGCCAGCAGCTTAGGTGCTCGGGCGGGAGGGAATGAGCAGTTCTTC; CDR3aa: CASSLGARAGGNEQFF
v_gene: TRBV5-1; abundance: -; len: 14; j_gene: TRBJ1-3; d_gene: -; CDR3nt: TGCGCCAGCAGGAGGGCAGATCCTGGAAACACCATATATTTT; CDR3aa: CASRRADPGNTIYF
v_gene: TRBV20-1; abundance: -; len: 14; j_gene: TRBJ2-7; d_gene: TRBD2; CDR3nt: TGCAGTGCTAGTCCTAGCGGGAGCTCCTACGAGCAGTACTTC; CDR3aa: CSASPSGSSYEQYF
v_gene: TRBV9; abundance: -; len: 14; j_gene: TRBJ1-5; d_gene: TRBD1; CDR3nt: TGTGCCAGCAGCCGACAGGGAATCAACCAGCCCCAGCATTTT; CDR3aa: CASSRQGINQPQHF
v_gene: TRBV5-4; abundance: -; len: 14; j_gene: TRBJ2-7; d_gene: -; CDR3nt: TGTGCCAGCAGCTTGAGACAGACGACCTACGAGCAGTACTTC; CDR3aa: CASSLRQTTYEQYF
v_gene: TRBV11-3; abundance: -; len: 16; j_gene: TRBJ2-2; d_gene: TRBD1; CDR3nt: TGTGCCAGCAGCCCTTCCCTGGGACAGAGGACCGGGGAGCTGTTTTTT; CDR3aa: CASSPSLGQRTGELFF
v_gene: TRBV11-2; abundance: -; len: 14; j_gene: TRBJ2-1; d_gene: TRBD1; CDR3nt: TGTGCCAGCAGTTCCGGGACAGGGGGGAATGAGCAGTTCTTC; CDR3aa: CASSSGTGGNEQFF
v_gene: TRBV19; abundance: -; len: 13; j_gene: TRBJ1-5; d_gene: -; CDR3nt: TGTGCCAGTAGTCGGAGTAGCAATCAGCCCCAGCATTTT; CDR3aa: CASSRSSNQPQHF
v_gene: TRBV30; abundance: -; len: 14; j_gene: TRBJ1-1; d_gene: -; CDR3nt: TGTGCCTGGACCGCCCGGATCGGGGACACTGAAGCTTTCTTT; CDR3aa: CAWTARIGDTEAFF
v_gene: TRBV4-1; abundance: -; len: 19; j_gene: TRBJ2-1; d_gene: TRBD2; CDR3nt: TGCGCCAGCAGCCAAGATCCCTCGGTAGCGGGAGTCGCTGACTATGAGCAGTTCTTC; CDR3aa: CASSQDPSVAGVADYEQFF
v_gene: TRBV24-1; abundance: -; len: 15; j_gene: TRBJ2-1; d_gene: -; CDR3nt: TGTGCCACCAGTGATGGCACGATAGCGGTTGGCGAGCAGTTCTTC; CDR3aa: CATSDGTIAVGEQFF
v_gene: TRBV10-3; abundance: -; len: 15; j_gene: TRBJ2-7; d_gene: TRBD2; CDR3nt: TGTGCCATCAGCCCTAGCGGGAGTAAGTCCTACGAGCAGTACTTC; CDR3aa: CAISPSGSKSYEQYF
v_gene: TRBV5-1; abundance: once; len: 14; j_gene: TRBJ2-1; d_gene: -; CDR3nt: TGCGCCAGCAGTGGGGACTCACCACCCCGGGGGCAGTTCTTC; CDR3aa: CASSGDSPPRGQFF
v_gene: TRBV7-2; abundance: once; len: 16; j_gene: TRBJ2-3; d_gene: -; CDR3nt: TGTGCCAGCAGCCCCCAACCCCCCGGGGTCCGAGATACGCAGTATTTT; CDR3aa: CASSPQPPGVRDTQYF
v_gene: TRBV2; abundance: -; len: 17; j_gene: TRBJ1-5; d_gene: -; CDR3nt: TGTGCCAGCAGTGAAGCCTTACAGGTAACAGTCCATCAGCCCCAGCATTTT; CDR3aa: CASSEALQVTVHQPQHF
v_gene: TRBV11-3; abundance: -; len: 14; j_gene: TRBJ2-7; d_gene: -; CDR3nt: TGTGCCAGCAGCTCTGACGGGAGCTCCTACGAGCAGTACTTC; CDR3aa: CASSSDGSSYEQYF
v_gene: TRBV28; abundance: -; len: 16; j_gene: TRBJ1-5; d_gene: -; CDR3nt: TGTGCCAGCAGTTTAGGGTCTGGGGCGAACAATCAGCCCCAGCATTTT; CDR3aa: CASSLGSGANNQPQHF
v_gene: TRBV6-6; abundance: -; len: 11; j_gene: TRBJ1-2; d_gene: -; CDR3nt: TGTGCCAGCAGTTACTTAGAAGGCTACACCTTC; CDR3aa: CASSYLEGYTF
v_gene: TRBV10-3; abundance: -; len: 13; j_gene: TRBJ1-1; d_gene: -; CDR3nt: TGTGCCATCAGTGAAGCGAGCAGCACTGAAGCTTTCTTT; CDR3aa: CAISEASSTEAFF
v_gene: TRBV11-1; abundance: -; len: 14; j_gene: TRBJ2-7; d_gene: -; CDR3nt: TGTGCCAGCAGCTTAGACGGACAGAGCTACGAGCAGTACTTC; CDR3aa: CASSLDGQSYEQYF
v_gene: TRBV6-6; abundance: -; len: 14; j_gene: TRBJ2-6; d_gene: -; CDR3nt: TGTGCCAGCAGTACTCCGGAGGGGGCCAACGTCCTGACTTTC; CDR3aa: CASSTPEGANVLTF
v_gene: TRBV7-9; abundance: few; len: 13; j_gene: TRBJ1-5; d_gene: -; CDR3nt: TGTGCCAGCAGCCTAACCCAGGGGCAGCCCCAGCATTTT; CDR3aa: CASSLTQGQPQHF
v_gene: TRBV6-5; abundance: -; len: 12; j_gene: TRBJ1-2; d_gene: -; CDR3nt: TGTGCCAGCAGTTCCCACGGGGGTGGCTACACCTTC; CDR3aa: CASSSHGGGYTF
v_gene: TRBV6-5; abundance: -; len: 13; j_gene: TRBJ1-2; d_gene: TRBD1; CDR3nt: TGTGCCAGCAGTAGAGCAGGGGGCTATGGCTACACCTTC; CDR3aa: CASSRAGGYGYTF
v_gene: TRBV19; abundance: -; len: 16; j_gene: TRBJ2-7; d_gene: TRBD1; CDR3nt: TGTGCCACCACCCCCCGGACAGGGGGCCTCGTAGTAGAGCAGTACTTC; CDR3aa: CATTPRTGGLVVEQYF
v_gene: TRBV5-1; abundance: once; len: 14; j_gene: TRBJ2-2; d_gene: -; CDR3nt: TGCGCCAGCGGATGGACTACTAACACCGGGGAGCTGTTTTTT; CDR3aa: CASGWTTNTGELFF
v_gene: TRBV24-1; abundance: -; len: 15; j_gene: TRBJ2-5; d_gene: TRBD1; CDR3nt: TGTGCCACGGGGATCGGGACAGGTGTGTTGGAGACCCAGTACTTC; CDR3aa: CATGIGTGVLETQYF
v_gene: TRBV5-4; abundance: -; len: 14; j_gene: TRBJ2-5; d_gene: TRBD2; CDR3nt: TGTGCCAGCAGCATGGGGGGGGGTCGAGAGACCCAGTACTTC; CDR3aa: CASSMGGGRETQYF
v_gene: TRBV6-5; abundance: -; len: 14; j_gene: TRBJ2-1; d_gene: -; CDR3nt: TGTGCCAGCAGCATACAGGGTGAATTCAATGAGCAGTTCTTC; CDR3aa: CASSIQGEFNEQFF
v_gene: TRBV7-8; abundance: -; len: 11; j_gene: TRBJ2-1; d_gene: -; CDR3nt: TGTGCCAGCAGCCCCACAACTGAGCAGTTCTTC; CDR3aa: CASSPTTEQFF
v_gene: TRBV29-1; abundance: -; len: 10; j_gene: TRBJ1-2; d_gene: -; CDR3nt: TGCAGCGTTGAAGAGGGCGGCTACACCTTC; CDR3aa: CSVEEGGYTF
v_gene: TRBV5-1; abundance: -; len: 11; j_gene: TRBJ1-1; d_gene: -; CDR3nt: TGCGCCAGCAGCAACCCCAGTGAAGCTTTCTTT; CDR3aa: CASSNPSEAFF